This TCR beta chain was sequenced in a study of breast tumors, draining lymph nodes, adjacent tissues. In regard to this clonotype: The antigen is not known. This may arise from a read error, as a much more abundant clone is one base away.

Findings and limits, study-wide: Tumor repertoires ranked between lymph nodes and nontumor tissue in diversity, with V and J gene preferences. Tumor and nontumor repertoires were significantly more similar in luminal-like than in basal-like breast cancer. The lymph node origin of tumor T cells was framed as consistent with a hypothesis, not demonstrated.

Axillary draining lymph nodes of breast cancer patients supplied the node samples. The CDR3 totals 14 residues. V lost 5 bases and J 6 bases, leaving 13 bases between the germline ends. The V gene's germline CDR1 is SGHNT and CDR2 YENEEA. TCRdb re-derived calls from the multiplex PCR reads in MiXCR, one entry per CDR3 protein. The sample contains more than 250,000 distinct CDR3 sequences, around 31% of which appear only once. Sequencing input: axillary lymph node tissue. This receptor was taken from a female donor with breast cancer. Some clones in this sample may be carry-over from other donors' samples. V usage is TRBV11-3 and J usage is TRBJ2-2; possibly TRBD2 for D (5 bases). The CDR3 here is CASSPMLRAGELFF. DNA of the CDR3: TGTGCCAGCAGCCCCATGCTGAGGGCCGGGGAGCTGTTTTTT. Based on the CDR3 plus reference TRBV11-3 and TRBJ2-2, the full variable domain is EAGVVQSPRYKIIEKKQPVAFWCNPISGHNTLYWYLQNLGQGPELLIRYENEEAVDDSQLPKDRFSAERLKGVDSTLKIQPAELGDSAVYLCASSPMLRAGELFFGEGSRLTVL.